Following are 7 T cell receptor beta chains from one sample sequenced in a study of beta chain features in type 1 diabetes. Since all of the isolated RNA was reverse transcribed, expressed TCRB transcripts were what got sequenced. Profiled with immunoSEQ multiplex PCR; TCRdb holds only in-frame clones, not every one. The profile shows about 150,000 clones, roughly 11% of them singletons. The material sequenced was central memory CD4+ T cells from blood. Receptor source: a man younger than 35 in good health.

The rearrangement joins TRBV29-1 to TRBJ2-5; D ambiguous. Trimming stripped 4 bases from V and 5 bases from J, with 14 bases between. Germline V gene data show CDR1 as SQVTM and CDR2 as ANQGSEA. This CDR3 comprises 13 residues. CDR3 nucleotides: TGCAGCGTTGCCGGCAGGCTGGTGGAGACCCAGTACTTC. It yields the protein CSVAGRLVETQYF.

This clone occurred a few times. This same CDR3 is encoded by further DNA sequences in the sample. The chain combines TRBV7-8 with TRBJ2-7, with 9 positions matching TRBD2. Losses at the gene ends were 4 bases for V and 3 bases for J; bases not matched to a gene: 19. The germline V gene encodes CDR1 SGHVS and CDR2 FQNEAQ. CDR3 length equals 19 residues. CDR3 residues: CASSSMGGSGGHLHYEQYF. The CDR3, as DNA: TGTGCCAGCAGCTCGATGGGGGGTAGCGGGGGACACCTCCACTACGAGCAGTACTTC.

This clone was seen only a few times. The rearrangement links TRBV30 to TRBJ2-5; D not resolved. The V gene lost 0 bases and the J gene lost 4 bases, with 6 bases spanning the gap. Germline V CDR1 and CDR2: GTSNPN, SVGIG (reference sequence). There are 12 residues in the CDR3. CDR3 coding DNA: TGTGCCTGGAGTGTACTGTCAGAGACCCAGTACTTC. Protein product: CAWSVLSETQYF.

This clone was picked up a small number of times. This chain connects TRBV2 to TRBJ2-2; 7 nucleotides match TRBD1. The V segment lost 6 bases and the J segment 4 bases; nucleotides outside the gene matches: 5. Germline V gene sequence: CDR1 SNHLY, CDR2 FYNNEI. The CDR3 extends over 14 amino acids. CDR3 protein: CASRLTGSTGELFF. The CDR3 DNA reads as TGTGCCAGCAGGTTGACAGGGAGCACCGGGGAGCTGTTTTTT.

This clone has more than one count but fewer than ten. The chain's CDR3 is CASSLRIGLNNEQFF. The CDR3 DNA reads as TGTGCCAGCAGCTTACGTATAGGGCTGAACAATGAGCAGTTCTTC. This chain joins TRBV5-6 and TRBJ2-1; D ambiguous. This CDR3 is built from 15 residues. Trimming removed 2 bases from V and 5 bases from J, with 14 bases in between. Germline assignment: CDR1 SGHDT and CDR2 YYEEEE.

The rearrangement uses TRBV5-1 and TRBJ2-3, with D possibly TRBD2 on 5 matching bases. This CDR3 spans 14 amino acids. Trimming stripped 2 bases from V and 1 base from J, with 8 bases between. Germline loops: CDR1 SGHRS, CDR2 YFSETQ. In nucleotides, the CDR3 is TGCGCCAGCAGCTTCGGGGAACGCACAGATACGCAGTATTTT. Protein product: CASSFGERTDTQYF.

The chain recombines TRBV4-1 with TRBJ2-5; TRBD2 might be the D (5 bases). With 4 bases removed from V and 4 bases from J, the gap between germline ends came to 10 bases. The germline V gene encodes CDR1 MGHRA and CDR2 YSYEKL. The length of the CDR3 is 13 residues. CDR3 nucleotides: TGCGCCAGCAGCCGACAACTAGGAGAGACCCAGTACTTC. Residues: CASSRQLGETQYF.